A single sample is the source of the 30 T cell receptor beta chains below, sequenced in a study of T cells after yellow fever vaccination. Using its own MiXCR run on the 5' RACE reads, TCRdb lists one record per CDR3 protein. The sample lists 620,000 or so distinct CDR3 sequences; around 17% were seen once. This specimen consisted of PBMCs, obtained 4 to 6 days after the first yellow fever vaccination. These TCRs come from a man aged 18 to 30 who received the YFV17D yellow fever vaccine.

V gene TRBV6-2 or TRBV6-3 combines with J gene TRBJ2-1, with no clear D. Between the trimmed V and J ends, which lost 0 bases and 9 bases, there was a span of 3 bases. The germline V gene encodes CDR1 MNHEY and CDR2 SVGEGT. The CDR3 is 11 residues long. The CDR3 nucleotides are TGTGCCAGCAGTTACTCTGGTGAGCAGTTCTTC. Translated: CASSYSGEQFF.

This sequence joins TRBV18 and TRBJ1-6; the D is unclear. Trimming removed 3 bases from V and 9 bases from J, with 9 bases in between. This CDR3 comprises 13 residues. Germline CDR1 is KGHSH and CDR2 is LQKENI. The DNA for the CDR3 is TGTGCCAGCTCACCCGTAGCCGGTTCACCCCTCCACTTT. It is translated as CASSPVAGSPLHF.

This clonotype was counted only a few times. V gene TRBV4-1 combines with J gene TRBJ2-7; D may match TRBD1 or TRBD2 (5 bases each). Per germline, CDR1 MGHRA and CDR2 YSYEKL. Trimming left V 3 bases short and J 3 bases short, with 12 bases between. This CDR3 comprises 14 residues. The DNA for the CDR3 is TGCGCCAGCAGCCACCCAGGGAGTTACTACGAGCAGTACGTC. Amino acids: CASSHPGSYYEQYV.

This chain connects TRBV3-1 to TRBJ1-6; D is undetermined. The CDR3 spans 14 residues. Germline V lookup: CDR1 LGHDT, CDR2 YNNKEL (reference sequence). Trimming took off 4 bases at V and 5 bases at J, with 9 bases between the two ends. The CDR3 sequence is CASSRAANNSPLHF. The CDR3 nucleotides read TGTGCCAGCAGCCGGGCAGCGAATAATTCACCCCTCCACTTT.

The J gene is TRBJ1-2, the V gene TRBV5-1; TRBD1 matches at 7 bases. V was pared by 5 bases and J by 4 bases, with 11 bases of the junction left unmatched. The germline gives CDR1 SGHRS, CDR2 YFSETQ. CDR3 length: 15 residues. This CDR3 reads CASSDLQGVGYGYTF. CDR3 coding DNA: TGCGCCAGCAGTGACCTTCAGGGGGTAGGCTATGGCTACACCTTC. The variable domain in full, with the rest retrieved from reference TRBV5-1 and TRBJ1-2, is KAGVTQTPRYLIKTRGQQVTLSCSPISGHRSVSWYQQTPGQGLQFLFEYFSETQRNKGNFPGRFSGRQFSNSRSEMNVSTLELGDSALYLCASSDLQGVGYGYTFGSGTRLTVV.

This rearrangement joins TRBV7-9 to TRBJ1-2; possible D gene TRBD1, 6 bases. Germline CDR1 and CDR2: SEHNR and FQNEAQ (reference sequence). The CDR3 totals 16 residues. Trimming removed 5 bases at V and 1 base at J, with 17 bases between. CDR3 nucleotides: TGTGCCAGCAGCACAGCCCCCGGACAGTTTAACTATGGCTACACCTTC. It yields the protein CASSTAPGQFNYGYTF.

This clonotype has more than one count but fewer than ten. The chain joins TRBV7-2 to TRBJ1-5; no reliable D call. Germline CDR1 is SGHTA and CDR2 is FQGNSA. The CDR3 length is 14 residues. The V gene lost 1 base and the J gene lost 6 bases, with 10 bases spanning the gap. The CDR3 here is CASSLGGQSQPQHF. The CDR3 DNA reads TGTGCCAGCAGCTTAGGAGGGCAGAGTCAGCCCCAGCATTTT.

The rearrangement joins TRBV15 to TRBJ2-7; 9 bases align to TRBD2. Germline CDR1 and CDR2: LNHNV and YYDKDF (reference sequence). This CDR3 is 15 amino acids long. V lost 0 bases, J lost 5 bases, and 5 bases stayed unmatched. CDR3 nucleotides: TGTGCCACCAGCAGAGAGGCAGCGGGGGGAAACGAGCAGTACTTC. Its translation: CATSREAAGGNEQYF.

This clonotype occurred a few times. V usage is TRBV6-6 and J usage is TRBJ1-2; D gene ambiguous. Germline CDR1 reads MNHNY; CDR2 reads SVGAGI (reference sequence). V gave up 8 bases and J gave up 4 bases, with 14 bases separating them. The CDR3 extends over 13 amino acids. The chain's CDR3 is CASSPLGTYGYTF. CDR3 DNA sequence: TGTGCCAGCTCCCCCTTAGGTACCTATGGCTACACCTTC.

V is TRBV11-2 and J is TRBJ1-3; no definite D call. Germline V gives CDR1 SGHAT, CDR2 FQNNGV. The length of the CDR3 is 14 residues. V was cut by 0 bases and J by 7 bases, with 10 bases left in between. The CDR3 reads CASSLDLTTNTIYF. CDR3 nucleotides: TGTGCCAGCAGCTTAGATCTAACGACTAACACCATATATTTT.

This clonotype was observed a handful of times. The chain has TRBV7-2 and TRBJ1-4, with D possibly TRBD1 on 6 matching bases. V shed 2 bases and J shed 7 bases, with 14 bases lying between them. In germline, CDR1 is SGHTA, CDR2 FQGNSA. CDR3 length: 15 residues. CDR3 residues: CASSLMEGEGEKLFF. Written as DNA, the CDR3 is TGTGCCAGCAGCTTAATGGAGGGGGAGGGTGAAAAACTGTTTTTT.

The chain is built from TRBV6-2 or TRBV6-3 and TRBJ2-5; D may match TRBD1 or TRBD2 (5 bases each). Trimming left V 8 bases short and J 13 bases short, with 14 bases between. The CDR3 length is 10 residues. Per germline, CDR1 MNHEY and CDR2 SVGEGT. The CDR3 DNA is TGTGCCAGCGGCTCGGGACGCGCGTACTTC. The encoded protein is CASGSGRAYF.

J is TRBJ1-1 and V is TRBV5-4, with a possible D match to TRBD1 (5 bases). Germline CDR1 SGHNT, CDR2 YYREEE (reference sequence). V was cut by 4 bases and J by 4 bases, with 20 bases left in between. CDR3 size: 16 residues. The CDR3 sequence is CASSPGQGGLRTEAFF. The CDR3, as DNA: TGTGCCAGCAGCCCCGGGCAGGGCGGGTTGCGCACTGAAGCTTTCTTT.

This chain links TRBV6-1 with TRBJ2-1; 8 bases are shared with TRBD1. This CDR3 spans 14 amino acids. The J segment lost 8 bases and the V segment lost 5 bases, leaving 8 bases of the junction unmatched. CDR1 and CDR2 (germline): MNHNS, SASEGT. This CDR3 is CASSRTGSWDEQFF. The CDR3 nucleotides read TGTGCCAGCAGTAGGACAGGGAGTTGGGATGAGCAGTTCTTC.

The J gene is TRBJ2-3, the V gene TRBV28; TRBD1 matches 7 bases. Germline V CDR1 and CDR2: MDHEN, SYDVKM. CDR3 length: 15 residues. V gave up 2 bases and J gave up 2 bases; unmatched junction bases: 4. As DNA, the CDR3 is TGTGCCAGCAGTTTAAGGACAGGATTCACAGATACGCAGTATTTT. As protein: CASSLRTGFTDTQYF.

There are a few counts of this clonotype. The gene calls are TRBV7-3 and TRBJ2-6; perhaps TRBD1 as D (6 bases). CDR3 length: 18 residues. Per germline, CDR1 SGHTA and CDR2 FQGTGA. V was trimmed by 5 bases and J by 0 bases, leaving 17 bases between them. This CDR3 reads CASSPTAWTASGANVLTF. DNA for the CDR3: TGTGCCAGCAGCCCTACCGCCTGGACAGCCTCTGGGGCCAACGTCCTGACTTTC.

In nucleotides, the CDR3 is TGTGCCAGCAGCCGTACGGACAGGGAAGCTTTCTTT. Encoded protein: CASSRTDREAFF. This chain joins TRBV16 and TRBJ1-1; 7 bases align to TRBD1. Germline trimming cut 4 bases from V and 8 bases from J; bases unmatched to any gene: 4. Germline V gene data show CDR1 as KGHSY and CDR2 as FQNENV. The CDR3 covers 12 residues.

This clonotype was picked up a small number of times. This sequence joins TRBV5-6 and TRBJ1-5; 7 nucleotides line up with TRBD1. The CDR3 runs 17 residues. Per the germline V gene, CDR1 is SGHDT and CDR2 is YYEEEE. The J segment lost 2 bases and the V segment lost 3 bases, leaving 11 bases of the junction unmatched. The CDR3 spells CASSSRRQGTGNQPQHF. The CDR3 DNA sequence: TGTGCCAGCAGCTCCCGTCGACAGGGCACGGGCAATCAGCCCCAGCATTTT. Supplemented by reference TRBV5-6 and TRBJ1-5, the full variable domain reads DAGVTQSPTHLIKTRGQQVTLRCSPKSGHDTVSWYQQALGQGPQFIFQYYEEEERQRGNFPDRFSGHQFPNYSSELNVNALLLGDSALYLCASSSRRQGTGNQPQHFGDGTRLSIL.

The rearrangement joins TRBV6-4 to TRBJ2-4; D is unresolved. CDR1 and CDR2 from the germline V gene are MRHNA and SNTAGT. The length of the CDR3 is 13 residues. V was cut by 4 bases and J by 2 bases, with 6 bases left in between. CDR3 amino acids: CASSATSKNIQYF. The DNA of the CDR3 is TGTGCCAGCAGTGCTACCTCCAAAAACATTCAGTACTTC.

This clonotype was seen only a few times. The chain joins TRBV5-6 to TRBJ2-6, with unresolved D. Germline loops: CDR1 SGHDT, CDR2 YYEEEE. This CDR3 spans 14 amino acids. Trimming took off 4 bases at V and 2 bases at J, with 7 bases between the two ends. CDR3 sequence: CASSPQPGANVLTF. DNA of the CDR3: TGTGCCAGCAGCCCACAGCCTGGGGCCAACGTCCTGACTTTC.

Notes on this clonotype: A junction boundary mismatches the germline segment, possibly from a read error. This rearrangement joins TRBV2 to TRBJ1-1; tentative D call: TRBD1 (6 bases). CDR3 length: 12 amino acids. The germline V gene has CDR1 SNHLY and CDR2 FYNNEI. CDR3 nucleotide sequence: TGTGCCAGCAGTGAACACCGGCAGGGGAGAGTCTTT. Translation: CASSEHRQGRVF.

There are a few counts of this clonotype. The chain uses TRBV5-1 and TRBJ2-3; a possible D gene is TRBD1 (6 bases). CDR3 size: 13 residues. The germline CDR1 and CDR2 sequences are SGHRS and YFSETQ. V was pared by 2 bases and J by 4 bases, with 8 bases between. This CDR3 reads CASSFQGPDTQYF. CDR3 bases: TGCGCCAGCAGCTTTCAGGGGCCAGATACGCAGTATTTT.

Only a few counts were recorded for this clonotype. The V and J genes are TRBV20-1 and TRBJ1-5; unclear D gene. This CDR3 contains 13 residues. Germline V lookup: CDR1 DFQATT, CDR2 SNEGSKA (reference sequence). V gave up 1 base and J gave up 9 bases, with 13 bases separating them. The CDR3 DNA reads as TGCAGTGCTAGAGCGGACGGGGTGGGGCCCCAGCATTTT. It yields the protein CSARADGVGPQHF.

The rearrangement uses TRBV6-1 and TRBJ2-7; D may be TRBD1 (5 bases). Between the trimmed V and J ends, which lost 2 bases and 2 bases, there was a span of 10 bases. This CDR3 region has 14 residues. Germline CDR1 MNHNS, CDR2 SASEGT. The CDR3 region has the DNA TGTGCCAGCAGTGAAAGGGCAGGGCCCTACGAGCAGTACGTC. Its protein is CASSERAGPYEQYV.

The chain combines TRBV4-3 with TRBJ2-3; tentatively, D is TRBD1 (5 bases). The CDR3 totals 14 residues. Germline V lookup: CDR1 LGHNA, CDR2 YSLEER. Trimming took off 1 base at V and 6 bases at J, with 11 bases between the two ends. CDR3 in amino acids: CASSQARQGDTQYF. CDR3 nucleotides: TGCGCCAGCAGCCAAGCTCGCCAGGGTGATACGCAGTATTTT.

The chain combines TRBV11-2 with TRBJ1-1; weak D call: TRBD1 (6 bases). The CDR3 length is 17 residues. Trimming removed 4 bases at V and 3 bases at J, with 21 bases between. Germline V gene data show CDR1 as SGHAT and CDR2 as FQNNGV. The DNA of the CDR3 is TGTGCCAGCAGCTCCGGTAGGGACACGGGTTTGTACACTGAAGCTTTCTTT. Translated, it gives CASSSGRDTGLYTEAFF.

The gene calls are TRBV7-2 and TRBJ1-1; possibly TRBD1 for D (5 bases). The CDR3 is 15 amino acids. Germline CDR1 is SGHTA and CDR2 is FQGNSA. The ends were cut back, 3 bases at V and 0 bases at J, with 11 bases in the middle. CDR3 protein: CASSLYRIMNTEAFF. Written as DNA, the CDR3 is TGTGCCAGCAGCTTGTACAGGATAATGAACACTGAAGCTTTCTTT.

The chain combines TRBV7-2 with TRBJ1-3; tentatively, D is TRBD1 (5 bases). Trimming stripped 4 bases from V and 0 bases from J, with 16 bases between. The CDR3 extends over 17 amino acids. Per germline, CDR1 SGHTA and CDR2 FQGNSA. As DNA, the CDR3 is TGTGCCAGCAGCTCGGATTGGGGCCTAAGCTCTGGAAACACCATATATTTT. Its translation is CASSSDWGLSSGNTIYF.

The J gene is TRBJ1-6, the V gene TRBV3-1; D is possibly TRBD1 (5 bases). Trimming shortened V by 1 base and J by 8 bases, and 9 bases separated the two germline ends. CDR1 is LGHDT and CDR2 is YNNKEL in the germline V gene (reference sequence). This CDR3 has 14 residues. The CDR3 here is CASSQAGRDSPLHF. CDR3 coding DNA: TGTGCCAGCAGCCAAGCGGGCAGGGATTCACCCCTCCACTTT.

This clonotype was observed a handful of times. This sequence joins TRBV7-2 and TRBJ2-2; no firm D call. The CDR3 is 15 amino acids. CDR1 and CDR2 (germline): SGHTA, FQGNSA. The V end was cut by 2 bases, the J end by 6 bases, with 13 bases between. The CDR3 DNA is TGTGCCAGCAGCTTAATTCCCCTTGGGGCCGGGGAGCTGTTTTTT. Protein sequence: CASSLIPLGAGELFF.